The 7 T cell receptor beta chains below were found in one sample sequenced in a study of CD8+ T cells in alopecia areata. cDNA reverse transcribed from extracted RNA served as the sequencing template. The protocol was immunoSEQ multiplex PCR, while the TCRdb copy is restricted to in-frame clones and leaves out a portion. Among about 140,000 clones listed, 50% to 65% were seen once. Source material: CD4+ T cells sorted from blood. The receptors were sampled from a human donor in good health.

This clone was seen a handful of times. The V gene is TRBV18, the J gene TRBJ1-3; D not resolved. Trimming left V 4 bases short and J 0 bases short, with 10 bases between. Germline V lookup: CDR1 KGHSH, CDR2 LQKENI. The CDR3 spans 15 residues. Here the CDR3 DNA reads TGTGCCAGCTCACTGGGTCAGATCTCTGGAAACACCATATATTTT. Translation gives CASSLGQISGNTIYF. Filled out from reference TRBV18 and TRBJ1-3, the complete variable domain reads NAGVMQNPRHLVRRRGQEARLRCSPMKGHSHVYWYRQLPEEGLKFMVYLQKENIIDESGMPKERFSAEFPKEGPSILRIQQVVRGDSAAYFCASSLGQISGNTIYFGEGSWLTVV.

The CDR3 coding sequence is TGCAGCGTTGGACCCCAGGACACTGAAGCTTTCTTT. Translated, it gives CSVGPQDTEAFF. The genes are TRBV29-1 and TRBJ1-1, with D uncertain. Germline CDR1 reads SQVTM; CDR2 reads ANQGSEA. This CDR3 has 12 amino acids. The V gene lost 4 bases and the J gene lost 3 bases, with 9 bases spanning the gap.

The gene calls are TRBV11-2 and TRBJ1-1; the D is unclear. This CDR3 region has 13 residues. In germline, CDR1 is SGHAT, CDR2 FQNNGV. The V end lost 4 bases, the J end lost 2 bases, and 8 bases lay between the germline ends. The CDR3 DNA follows: TGTGCCAGCAGCTGGGCAGGTAACACTGAAGCTTTCTTT. Translation gives CASSWAGNTEAFF.

The genes are TRBV7-2 and TRBJ1-1; D is perhaps TRBD1 (5 bases). In germline, CDR1 is SGHTA, CDR2 FQGNSA. The CDR3 has 13 residues. V dropped 2 bases and J dropped 5 bases, with 9 bases sitting between them. In DNA form, the CDR3 reads TGTGCCAGCAGCTTAATAAGGGGAACTGAAGCTTTCTTT. Translated: CASSLIRGTEAFF.

The V gene is TRBV7-2, the J gene TRBJ2-2; no definite D call. V was cut by 7 bases and J by 2 bases, with 14 bases left in between. Germline lookup yields CDR1 SGHTA and CDR2 FQGNSA. CDR3 length: 15 amino acids. The CDR3 DNA is TGTGCCAGCACCCGTGGGCGGAGAAACACCGGGGAGCTGTTTTTT. This gives the protein CASTRGRRNTGELFF.

There are a few counts of this clone. This chain links TRBV6-6 with TRBJ1-3; 7 positions agree with TRBD1. The CDR3 totals 14 residues. After removal of 5 bases from V and 2 bases from J, the junction contained 3 bases not matched to a gene. The germline CDR1 and CDR2 sequences are MNHNY and SVGAGI (reference sequence). CDR3 sequence reads: CASSHGTAGNTIYF. The CDR3 nucleotides are TGTGCCAGCAGTCACGGGACAGCTGGAAACACCATATATTTT.

This clone was observed a single time. This chain joins TRBV18 and TRBJ2-7; no clear D. Germline V gives CDR1 KGHSH, CDR2 LQKENI. V was pared by 8 bases and J by 2 bases, with 10 bases between. The CDR3 totals 12 residues. The CDR3 nucleotides read TGTGCCAGCGCCTTTGGAGCCTACGAGCAGTACTTC. Its translation: CASAFGAYEQYF.